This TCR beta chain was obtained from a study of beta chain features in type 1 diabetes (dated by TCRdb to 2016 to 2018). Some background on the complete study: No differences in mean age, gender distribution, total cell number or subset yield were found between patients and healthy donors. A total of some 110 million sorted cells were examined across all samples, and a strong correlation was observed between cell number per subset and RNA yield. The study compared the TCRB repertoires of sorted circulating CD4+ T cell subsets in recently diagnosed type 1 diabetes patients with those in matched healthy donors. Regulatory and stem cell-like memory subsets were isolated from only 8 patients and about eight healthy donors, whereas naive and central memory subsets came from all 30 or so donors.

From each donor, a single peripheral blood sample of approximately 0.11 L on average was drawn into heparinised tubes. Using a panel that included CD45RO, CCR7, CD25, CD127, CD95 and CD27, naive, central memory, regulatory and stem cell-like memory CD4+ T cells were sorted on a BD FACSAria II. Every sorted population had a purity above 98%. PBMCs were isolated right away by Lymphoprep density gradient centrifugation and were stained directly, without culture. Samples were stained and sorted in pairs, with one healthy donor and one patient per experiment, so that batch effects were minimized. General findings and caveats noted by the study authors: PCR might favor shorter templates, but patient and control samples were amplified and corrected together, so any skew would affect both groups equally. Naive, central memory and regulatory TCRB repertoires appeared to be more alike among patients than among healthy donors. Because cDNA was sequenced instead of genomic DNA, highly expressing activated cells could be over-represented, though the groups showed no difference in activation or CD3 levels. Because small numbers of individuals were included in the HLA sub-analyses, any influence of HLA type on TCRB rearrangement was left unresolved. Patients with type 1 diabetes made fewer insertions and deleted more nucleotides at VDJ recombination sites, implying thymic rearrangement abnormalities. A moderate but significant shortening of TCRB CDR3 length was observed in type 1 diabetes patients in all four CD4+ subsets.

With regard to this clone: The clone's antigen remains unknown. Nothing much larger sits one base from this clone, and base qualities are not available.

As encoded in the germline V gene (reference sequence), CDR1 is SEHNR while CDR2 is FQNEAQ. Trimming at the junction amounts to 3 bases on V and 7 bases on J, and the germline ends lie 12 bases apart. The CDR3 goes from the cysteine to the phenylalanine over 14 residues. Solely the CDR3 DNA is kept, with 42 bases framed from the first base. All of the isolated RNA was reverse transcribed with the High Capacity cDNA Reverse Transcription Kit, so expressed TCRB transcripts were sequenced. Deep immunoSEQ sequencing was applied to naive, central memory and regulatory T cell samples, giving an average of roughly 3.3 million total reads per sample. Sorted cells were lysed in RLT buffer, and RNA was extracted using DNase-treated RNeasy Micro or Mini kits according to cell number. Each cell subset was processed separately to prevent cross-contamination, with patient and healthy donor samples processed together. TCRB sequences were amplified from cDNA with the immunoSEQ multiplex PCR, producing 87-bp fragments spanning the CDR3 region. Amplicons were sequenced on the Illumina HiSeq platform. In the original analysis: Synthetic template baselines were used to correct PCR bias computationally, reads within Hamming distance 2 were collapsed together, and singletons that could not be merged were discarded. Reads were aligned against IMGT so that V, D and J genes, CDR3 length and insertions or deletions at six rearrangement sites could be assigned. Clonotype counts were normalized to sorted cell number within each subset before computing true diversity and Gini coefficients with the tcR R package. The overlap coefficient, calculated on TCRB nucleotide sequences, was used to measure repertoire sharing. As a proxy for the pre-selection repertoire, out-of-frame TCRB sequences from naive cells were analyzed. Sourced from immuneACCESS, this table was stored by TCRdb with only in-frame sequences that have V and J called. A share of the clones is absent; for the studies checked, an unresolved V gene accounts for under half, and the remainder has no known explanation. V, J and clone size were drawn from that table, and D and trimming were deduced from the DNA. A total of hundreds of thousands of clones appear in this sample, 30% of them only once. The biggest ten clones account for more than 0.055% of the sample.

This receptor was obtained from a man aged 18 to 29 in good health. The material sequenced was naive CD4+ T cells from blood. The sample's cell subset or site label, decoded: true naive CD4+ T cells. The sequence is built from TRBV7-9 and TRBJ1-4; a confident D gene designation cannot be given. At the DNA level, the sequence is TGTGCCAGCAGCTTCCTAAACGTAGGTGAAAAACTGTTTTTT. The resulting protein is CASSFLNVGEKLFF.